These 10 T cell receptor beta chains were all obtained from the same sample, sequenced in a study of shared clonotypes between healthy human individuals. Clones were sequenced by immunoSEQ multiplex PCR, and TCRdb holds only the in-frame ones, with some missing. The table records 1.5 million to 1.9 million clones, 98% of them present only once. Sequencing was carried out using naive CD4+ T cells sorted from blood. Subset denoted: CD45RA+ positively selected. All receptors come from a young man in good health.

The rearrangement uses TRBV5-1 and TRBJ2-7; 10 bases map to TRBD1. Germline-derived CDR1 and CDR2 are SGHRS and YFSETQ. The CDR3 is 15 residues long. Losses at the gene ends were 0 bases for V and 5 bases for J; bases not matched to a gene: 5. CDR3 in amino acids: CASSLAVTGGDEQYF. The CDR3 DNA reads TGCGCCAGCAGCTTGGCAGTGACAGGGGGCGACGAGCAGTACTTC.

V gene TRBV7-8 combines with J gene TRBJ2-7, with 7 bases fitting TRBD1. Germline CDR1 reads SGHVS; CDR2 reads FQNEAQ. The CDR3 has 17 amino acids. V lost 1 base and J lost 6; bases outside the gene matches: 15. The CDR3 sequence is CASSLGVKGARPREQYF. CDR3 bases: TGTGCCAGCAGCTTAGGTGTTAAGGGGGCTAGGCCTCGCGAGCAGTACTTC.

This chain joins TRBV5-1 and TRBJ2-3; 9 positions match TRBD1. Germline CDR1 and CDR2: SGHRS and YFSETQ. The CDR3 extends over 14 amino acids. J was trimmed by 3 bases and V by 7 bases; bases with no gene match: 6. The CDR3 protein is CASATGTGTDTQYF. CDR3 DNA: TGCGCCAGCGCAACCGGGACAGGGACAGATACGCAGTATTTT.

The CDR3 is CALRGTNTEAFF. The CDR3 DNA is TGTGCCCTAAGAGGCACAAACACTGAAGCTTTCTTT. The V call is TRBV10-3, the J call TRBJ1-1; D call uncertain. The CDR3 is made up of 12 amino acids. CDR1 is ENHRY and CDR2 is SYGVKD in the germline V gene. V lost 11 bases and J lost 2, with 12 bases in between.

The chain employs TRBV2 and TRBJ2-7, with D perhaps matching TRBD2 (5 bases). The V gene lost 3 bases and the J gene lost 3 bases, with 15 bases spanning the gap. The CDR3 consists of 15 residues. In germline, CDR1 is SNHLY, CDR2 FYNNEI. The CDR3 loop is CASSELGVGGYEQYF. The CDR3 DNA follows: TGTGCCAGCAGTGAGCTCGGGGTCGGAGGCTACGAGCAGTACTTC.

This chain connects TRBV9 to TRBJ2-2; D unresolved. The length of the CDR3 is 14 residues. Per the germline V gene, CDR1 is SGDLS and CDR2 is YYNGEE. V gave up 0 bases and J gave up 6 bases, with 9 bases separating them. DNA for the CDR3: TGTGCCAGCAGCGTAGATAGTATGGCCGGGGAGCTGTTTTTT. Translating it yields CASSVDSMAGELFF.

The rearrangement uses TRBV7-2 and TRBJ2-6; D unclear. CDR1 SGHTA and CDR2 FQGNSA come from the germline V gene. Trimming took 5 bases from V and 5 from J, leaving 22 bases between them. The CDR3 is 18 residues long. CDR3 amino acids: CASSRSVRRQSRANVLTF. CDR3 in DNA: TGTGCCAGCAGCCGATCCGTGAGACGACAAAGTCGGGCCAACGTCCTGACTTTC.

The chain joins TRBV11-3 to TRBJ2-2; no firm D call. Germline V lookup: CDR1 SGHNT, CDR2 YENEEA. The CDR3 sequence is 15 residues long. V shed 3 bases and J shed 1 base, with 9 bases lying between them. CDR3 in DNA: TGTGCCAGCAGCTTCGACGAGATGAACACCGGGGAGCTGTTTTTT. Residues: CASSFDEMNTGELFF.

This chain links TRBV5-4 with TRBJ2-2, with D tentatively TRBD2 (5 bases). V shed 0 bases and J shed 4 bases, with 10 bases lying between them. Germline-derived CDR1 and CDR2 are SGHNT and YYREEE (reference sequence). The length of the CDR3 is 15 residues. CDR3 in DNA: TGTGCCAGCAGCTTGGAGGGTGGGAGCACCGGGGAGCTGTTTTTT. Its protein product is CASSLEGGSTGELFF.

The chain's CDR3 is CASSSWPAGVFNEQFF. The CDR3 DNA follows: TGCGCCAGCAGCTCCTGGCCAGCGGGAGTTTTCAATGAGCAGTTCTTC. This sequence joins TRBV4-1 and TRBJ2-1, with TRBD2 matching over 8 bases. After removal of 5 bases from V and 6 bases from J, the junction contained 12 bases not matched to a gene. Per the germline V gene, CDR1 is MGHRA and CDR2 is YSYEKL. This CDR3 spans 16 amino acids.